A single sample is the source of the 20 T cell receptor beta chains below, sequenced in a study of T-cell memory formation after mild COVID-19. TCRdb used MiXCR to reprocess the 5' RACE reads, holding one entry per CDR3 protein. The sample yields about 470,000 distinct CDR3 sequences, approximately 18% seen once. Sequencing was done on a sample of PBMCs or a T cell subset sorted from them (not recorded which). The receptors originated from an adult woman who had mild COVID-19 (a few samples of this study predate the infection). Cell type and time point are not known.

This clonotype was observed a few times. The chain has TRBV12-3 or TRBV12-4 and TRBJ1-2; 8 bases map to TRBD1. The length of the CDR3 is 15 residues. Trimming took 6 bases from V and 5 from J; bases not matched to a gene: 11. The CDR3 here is CASSLSTGDSYGYTF. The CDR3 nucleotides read TGTGCCAGCAGCCTCTCGACAGGGGACTCGTATGGCTACACCTTC.

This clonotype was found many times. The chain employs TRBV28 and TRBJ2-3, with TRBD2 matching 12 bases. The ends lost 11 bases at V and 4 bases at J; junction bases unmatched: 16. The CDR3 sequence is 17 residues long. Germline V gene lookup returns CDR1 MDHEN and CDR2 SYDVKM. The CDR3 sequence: CAWSTWDLAGGPDTQYF. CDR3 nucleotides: TGTGCCTGGTCAACCTGGGATCTAGCGGGGGGGCCAGATACGCAGTATTTT. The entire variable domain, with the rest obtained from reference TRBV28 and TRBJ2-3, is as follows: DVKVTQSSRYLVKRTGEKVFLECVQDMDHENMFWYRQDPGLGLRLIYFSYDVKMKEKGDIPEGYSVSREKKERFSLILESASTNQTSMYLCAWSTWDLAGGPDTQYFGPGTRLTVL.

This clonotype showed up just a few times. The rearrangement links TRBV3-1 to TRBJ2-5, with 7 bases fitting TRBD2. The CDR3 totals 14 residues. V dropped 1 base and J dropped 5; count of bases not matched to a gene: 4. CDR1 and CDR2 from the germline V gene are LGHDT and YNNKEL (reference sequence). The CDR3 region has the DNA TGTGCCAGCAGCCAAGCGGGCGGGAGCGAGACCCAGTACTTC. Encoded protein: CASSQAGGSETQYF.

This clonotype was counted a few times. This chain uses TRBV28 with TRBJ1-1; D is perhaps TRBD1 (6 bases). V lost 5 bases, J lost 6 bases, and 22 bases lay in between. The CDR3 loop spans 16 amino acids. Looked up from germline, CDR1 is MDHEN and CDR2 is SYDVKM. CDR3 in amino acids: CASSPIQTGQRAEAFF. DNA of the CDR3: TGTGCCAGCAGTCCGATTCAGACAGGTCAGAGGGCTGAAGCTTTCTTT.

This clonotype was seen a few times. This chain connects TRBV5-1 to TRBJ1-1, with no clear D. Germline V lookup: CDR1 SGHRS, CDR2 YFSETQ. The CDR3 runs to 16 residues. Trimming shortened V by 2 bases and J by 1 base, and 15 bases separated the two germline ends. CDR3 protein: CASSFFGGSENTEAFF. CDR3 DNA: TGCGCCAGCAGCTTCTTTGGAGGGAGTGAGAACACTGAAGCTTTCTTT.

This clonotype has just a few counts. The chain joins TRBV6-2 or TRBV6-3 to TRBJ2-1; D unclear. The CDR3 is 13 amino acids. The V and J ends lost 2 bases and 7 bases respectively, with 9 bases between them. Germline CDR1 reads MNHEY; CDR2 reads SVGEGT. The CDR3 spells CASSYLSWNEQFF. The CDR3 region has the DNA TGTGCCAGCAGTTACCTGTCCTGGAATGAGCAGTTCTTC.

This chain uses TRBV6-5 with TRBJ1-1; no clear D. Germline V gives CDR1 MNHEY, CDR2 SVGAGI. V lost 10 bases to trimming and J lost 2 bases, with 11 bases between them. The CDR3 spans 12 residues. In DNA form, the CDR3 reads TGTGCCACCAGAGACGCAAACACTGAAGCTTTCTTT. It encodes CATRDANTEAFF.

The CDR3 region is CASSHSQTSQRPYEQYF. CDR3 bases: TGTGCCAGCAGCCATTCTCAGACTAGCCAACGTCCCTACGAGCAGTACTTC. The chain has TRBV9 and TRBJ2-7; 7 bases agree with TRBD2. Germline CDR1 SGDLS, CDR2 YYNGEE. The CDR3 length is 17 residues. The V and J ends lost 4 bases and 2 bases, in that order; junction bases with no gene match: 15.

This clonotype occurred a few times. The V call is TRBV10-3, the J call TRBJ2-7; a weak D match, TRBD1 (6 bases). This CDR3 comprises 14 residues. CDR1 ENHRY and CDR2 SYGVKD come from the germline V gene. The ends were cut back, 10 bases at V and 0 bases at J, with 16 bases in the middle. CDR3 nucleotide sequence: TGTGCCACTACCGGGACACAGCTCTCCTACGAGCAGTACTTC. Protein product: CATTGTQLSYEQYF.

CDR3 sequence: CSVAPGLHTSDEQFF. CDR3 sequence (DNA): TGCAGCGTTGCCCCGGGGCTACACACGTCGGATGAGCAGTTCTTC. The chain recombines TRBV29-1 with TRBJ2-1; D possibly matches TRBD1 or TRBD2 (5 bases each). Germline assignment: CDR1 SQVTM and CDR2 ANQGSEA. V was pared by 4 bases and J by 8 bases, with 21 bases between. The CDR3 sequence is 15 residues long.

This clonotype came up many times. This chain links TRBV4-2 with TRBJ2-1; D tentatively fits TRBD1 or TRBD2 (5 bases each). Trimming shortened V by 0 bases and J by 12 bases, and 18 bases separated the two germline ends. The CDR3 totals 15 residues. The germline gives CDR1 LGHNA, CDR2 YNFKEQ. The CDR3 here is CASSQDSETPRGQFF. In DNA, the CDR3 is TGTGCCAGCAGCCAAGATTCGGAGACACCGAGGGGGCAGTTCTTC.

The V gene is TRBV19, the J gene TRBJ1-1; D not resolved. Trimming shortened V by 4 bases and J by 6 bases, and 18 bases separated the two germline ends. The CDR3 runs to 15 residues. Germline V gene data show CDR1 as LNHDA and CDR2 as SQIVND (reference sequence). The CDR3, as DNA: TGTGCCAGTAGTAAGCGCACCTCGGACGTCGCTGAAGCTTTCTTT. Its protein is CASSKRTSDVAEAFF.

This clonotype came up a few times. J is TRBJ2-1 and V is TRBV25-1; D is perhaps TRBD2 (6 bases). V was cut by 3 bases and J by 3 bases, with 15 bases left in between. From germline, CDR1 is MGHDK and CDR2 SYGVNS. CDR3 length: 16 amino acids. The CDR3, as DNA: TGTGCCAGCAGTGATGTACGGGGACTTAACTACAATGAGCAGTTCTTC. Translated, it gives CASSDVRGLNYNEQFF.

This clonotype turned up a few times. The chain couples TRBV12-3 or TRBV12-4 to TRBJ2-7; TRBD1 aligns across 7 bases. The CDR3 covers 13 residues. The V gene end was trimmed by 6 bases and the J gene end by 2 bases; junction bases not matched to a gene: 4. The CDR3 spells CASRDGTAYEQYF. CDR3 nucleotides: TGTGCCAGCAGAGACGGGACAGCCTACGAGCAGTACTTC.

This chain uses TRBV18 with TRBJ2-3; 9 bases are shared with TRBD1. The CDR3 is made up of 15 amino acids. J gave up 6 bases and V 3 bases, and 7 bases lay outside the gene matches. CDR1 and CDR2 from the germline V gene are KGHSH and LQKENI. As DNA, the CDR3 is TGTGCCAGCTCACCTGTGGGACAGGGAGGGGATACGCAGTATTTT. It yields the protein CASSPVGQGGDTQYF.

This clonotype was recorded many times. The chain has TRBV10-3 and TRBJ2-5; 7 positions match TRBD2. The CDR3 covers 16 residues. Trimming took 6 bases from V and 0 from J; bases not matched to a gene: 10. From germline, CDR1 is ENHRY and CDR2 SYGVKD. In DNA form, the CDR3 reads TGTGCCATCAGCCATTCTAGCGGAACGTACCAAGAGACCCAGTACTTC. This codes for CAISHSSGTYQETQYF.

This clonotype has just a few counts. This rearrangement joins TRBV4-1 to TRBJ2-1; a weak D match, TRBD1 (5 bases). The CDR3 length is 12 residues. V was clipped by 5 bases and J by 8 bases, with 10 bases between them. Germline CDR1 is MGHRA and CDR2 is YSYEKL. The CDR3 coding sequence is TGCGCCAGCAGCGCAAGGGGTGATGAGCAGTTCTTC. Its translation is CASSARGDEQFF.

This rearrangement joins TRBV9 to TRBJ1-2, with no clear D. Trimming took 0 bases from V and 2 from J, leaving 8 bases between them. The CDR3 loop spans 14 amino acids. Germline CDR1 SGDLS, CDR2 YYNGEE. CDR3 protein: CASSVGQNNYGYTF. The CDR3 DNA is TGTGCCAGCAGCGTAGGGCAGAACAACTATGGCTACACCTTC.

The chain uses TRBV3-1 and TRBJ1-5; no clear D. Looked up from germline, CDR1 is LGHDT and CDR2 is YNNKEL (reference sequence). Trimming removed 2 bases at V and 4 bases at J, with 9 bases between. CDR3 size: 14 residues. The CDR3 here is CASSQNLLNQPQHF. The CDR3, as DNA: TGTGCCAGCAGCCAAAACCTGTTGAATCAGCCCCAGCATTTT.

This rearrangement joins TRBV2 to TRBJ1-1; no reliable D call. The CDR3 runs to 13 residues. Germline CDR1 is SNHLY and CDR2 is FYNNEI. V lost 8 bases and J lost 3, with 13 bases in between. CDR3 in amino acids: CASGTYGDTEAFF. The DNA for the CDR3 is TGTGCCAGCGGCACATACGGAGACACTGAAGCTTTCTTT.